These 11 T cell receptor beta chains were sequenced from one sample in a study of T cells after somatic rescue of genetic block. Sequencing used immunoSEQ multiplex PCR; TCRdb keeps in-frame clones, though not all of them. Here the sample spans 110,000 or so clones, about 89% being singletons. The source material was peripheral blood mononuclear cells (PBMCs). The receptor source for this set is a young woman.

This rearrangement joins TRBV5-1 to TRBJ1-1, with D possibly TRBD1 on 6 matching bases. The CDR3 is made up of 12 amino acids. Trimming took 0 bases from V and 7 from J, leaving 7 bases between them. Per the germline V gene, CDR1 is SGHRS and CDR2 is YFSETQ. CDR3 DNA: TGCGCCAGCAGCTTGGGACAGGATGAAGCTTTCTTT. It encodes CASSLGQDEAFF.

The chain employs TRBV28 and TRBJ1-2; 7 bases line up with TRBD1. The CDR3 totals 13 residues. Germline V gene sequence: CDR1 MDHEN, CDR2 SYDVKM. V lost 3 bases, J lost 13 bases, and 11 bases stayed unmatched. The CDR3 coding sequence is TGTGCCAGCAGTTTCCTCCGACAGGGAGCAAGCACCTTC. Amino acids: CASSFLRQGASTF.

The chain joins TRBV10-3 to TRBJ2-2; D may be TRBD1 or TRBD2 (6 bases each). V was trimmed by 0 bases and J by 1 base, leaving 12 bases between them. The CDR3 runs to 17 residues. In germline, CDR1 is ENHRY, CDR2 SYGVKD. CDR3: CAISESRRGQNTGELFF. The CDR3 DNA reads TGTGCCATCAGTGAGTCGAGGCGGGGACAGAACACCGGGGAGCTGTTTTTT.

The CDR3 nucleotides read TGTGCCAGCAGCCCACAAGGGGGTTCAGGGGAGACCCAGTACTTC. Its translation is CASSPQGGSGETQYF. This rearrangement joins TRBV7-2 to TRBJ2-5; possible D gene TRBD1, 6 bases. The CDR3 extends over 15 amino acids. V shed 5 bases and J shed 5 bases, with 18 bases lying between them. Germline V gene sequence: CDR1 SGHTA, CDR2 FQGNSA.

V usage is TRBV7-7 and J usage is TRBJ2-1, with TRBD1 matching over 7 bases. The CDR3 covers 15 residues. Germline CDR1 reads SSHAT; CDR2 reads FNYEAQ (reference sequence). After removal of 5 bases from V and 1 base from J, the junction contained 5 bases not matched to a gene. CDR3 in DNA: TGTGCCAGCAGCCCCGGACAGGCATCCTACAATGAGCAGTTCTTC. This encodes CASSPGQASYNEQFF.

This clone came up a few times. V usage is TRBV6-6 and J usage is TRBJ1-6; the D is unclear. CDR1 is MNHNY and CDR2 is SVGAGI in the germline V gene (reference sequence). This CDR3 is built from 15 residues. V lost 7 bases and J lost 5, with 15 bases in between. The CDR3 bases are TGTGCCAGCACCCCGTTAGGAGGAGATAATTCACCCCTCCACTTT. This encodes CASTPLGGDNSPLHF.

The gene calls are TRBV11-3 and TRBJ2-7; possibly TRBD1 for D (5 bases). The germline V gene encodes CDR1 SGHNT and CDR2 YENEEA. The CDR3 length is 15 residues. V dropped 1 base and J dropped 3 bases, with 13 bases sitting between them. DNA of the CDR3: TGTGCCAGCAGCTTAGTACAGGTGTCCCTCTACGAGCAGTACTTC. It encodes CASSLVQVSLYEQYF. The whole variable domain, filled in from reference TRBV11-3 and TRBJ2-7, reads EAGVVQSPRYKIIEKKQPVAFWCNPISGHNTLYWYLQNLGQGPELLIRYENEEAVDDSQLPKDRFSAERLKGVDSTLKIQPAELGDSAVYLCASSLVQVSLYEQYFGPGTRLTVT.

CDR3 DNA sequence: TGTGCCAGCAGCCAACCCGCGAGCTCTGGAAACACCATATATTTT. It encodes CASSQPASSGNTIYF. The chain joins TRBV14 to TRBJ1-3; no reliable D call. This CDR3 spans 15 amino acids. The germline V gene has CDR1 SGHDN and CDR2 FVKESK. V lost 2 bases and J lost 0, with 8 bases in between.

The V and J genes are TRBV4-3 and TRBJ1-1; TRBD1 matches at 11 bases. Germline trimming cut 8 bases from V and 5 bases from J; bases unmatched to any gene: 7. This CDR3 is 14 amino acids long. CDR1 is LGHNA, CDR2 YSLEER, per germline. The CDR3 sequence: CASARDRGGTEAFF. DNA for the CDR3: TGCGCCAGCGCGAGGGACAGGGGGGGAACTGAAGCTTTCTTT.

The chain uses TRBV4-2 and TRBJ2-3, with 7 bases lining up with TRBD1. CDR3 size: 15 residues. V trimming: 4 bases; J trimming: 3 bases; junction bases outside the gene matches: 7. The germline gives CDR1 LGHNA, CDR2 YNFKEQ. The CDR3 bases are TGTGCCAGCAGCCCGACAGGGTCGGGGACAGATACGCAGTATTTT. As protein: CASSPTGSGTDTQYF.

J is TRBJ1-1 and V is TRBV1; the D call in the table, TRBD1, was not verified against the DNA. TRBV1 is a pseudogene locus. The CDR3 extends over 17 amino acids. The CDR3 spells CASSRFPGTGVNTEAFF. The CDR3, as DNA: TGCGCCAGCAGCCGATTCCCCGGGACAGGGGTGAACACTGAAGCTTTCTTT.